Below, 27 T cell receptor beta chains from the same sample are listed, as sequenced in a study of OX40 agonist ivuxolimab in advanced cancers. TCRdb's table, derived via immunoSEQ multiplex PCR, lists solely in-frame clones and lacks some. The sample has 35,000 to 45,000 clones, under 90% seen once. Material: CD4+ or CD8+ T cells sorted from blood, obtained in a trial of the OX40 agonist ivuxolimab. These TCRs come from an adult with an advanced solid tumor such as melanoma, head and neck, liver or kidney cancer.

The rearrangement joins TRBV9 to TRBJ2-1; the match to TRBD2 covers 11 bases. V was clipped by 0 bases and J by 7 bases; unmatched bases: 3. The CDR3 covers 15 residues. Germline lookup yields CDR1 SGDLS and CDR2 YYNGEE. In DNA form, the CDR3 reads TGTGCCAGCAGCGTAGGTCTAGCGGGGGGAAATGAGCAGTTCTTC. Protein sequence: CASSVGLAGGNEQFF. Together with reference TRBV9 and TRBJ2-1, the CDR3 gives the full variable domain: DSGVTQTPKHLITATGQRVTLRCSPRSGDLSVYWYQQSLDQGLQFLIQYYNGEERAKGNILERFSAQQFPDLHSELNLSSLELGDSALYFCASSVGLAGGNEQFFGPGTRLTVL.

The chain uses TRBV7-6 and TRBJ1-2; the D gene is possibly TRBD1 (5 bases). The V end was cut by 0 bases, the J end by 2 bases, with 7 bases between. This CDR3 has 14 amino acids. Germline loops: CDR1 SGHVS, CDR2 FNYEAQ. CDR3 sequence: CASSLAAGNYGYTF. As DNA, the CDR3 is TGTGCCAGCAGCTTAGCTGCAGGGAACTATGGCTACACCTTC.

J is TRBJ1-6 and V is TRBV19; D is undetermined. The CDR3 runs 14 residues. Germline V gene lookup returns CDR1 LNHDA and CDR2 SQIVND (reference sequence). V lost 0 bases and J lost 2, with 2 bases in between. The CDR3 loop reads CASSIEPYNSPLHF. Here the CDR3 DNA reads TGTGCCAGTAGTATAGAGCCCTATAATTCACCCCTCCACTTT.

The CDR3 sequence: CASSESRYEQYF. The CDR3 DNA follows: TGTGCCAGCAGTGAATCCCGCTACGAGCAGTACTTC. The chain employs TRBV25-1 and TRBJ2-5; no clear D. TRBJ2-7 explains the end of the DNA better; the J call may be wrong. Germline V gene sequence: CDR1 MGHDK, CDR2 SYGVNS. There are 12 residues in the CDR3.

The rearrangement joins TRBV5-1 to TRBJ2-5, with TRBD2 matching over 9 bases. CDR3 length equals 13 residues. Germline assignment: CDR1 SGHRS and CDR2 YFSETQ. The V and J ends lost 9 bases and 5 bases, in that order; junction bases with no gene match: 8. The CDR3 DNA is TGCGCCATTACGCGGGGGGGCATGGAGACCCAGTACTTC. This encodes CAITRGGMETQYF.

The chain links TRBV7-3 to TRBJ2-1; 8 bases fit TRBD1. CDR3 size: 15 residues. Germline V gene sequence: CDR1 SGHTA, CDR2 FQGTGA. Trimming at V came to 4 bases and at J to 6 bases, leaving 8 bases not matched to a gene. In DNA, the CDR3 is TGTGCCAGCAGCTACGGACAGGGTGGGGTCAATGAGCAGTTCTTC. It specifies CASSYGQGGVNEQFF.

This rearrangement joins TRBV14 to TRBJ2-7; D tentatively reads TRBD1 or TRBD2 (6 bases each). V lost 5 bases to trimming and J lost 3 bases, with 14 bases between them. Per germline, CDR1 SGHDN and CDR2 FVKESK. This CDR3 spans 14 amino acids. CDR3 region: CASSGLRGDYEQYF. CDR3 coding DNA: TGTGCCAGCAGCGGGTTGAGGGGGGACTACGAGCAGTACTTC. The full variable domain, completed using reference TRBV14 and TRBJ2-7, is EAGVTQFPSHSVIEKGQTVTLRCDPISGHDNLYWYRRVMGKEIKFLLHFVKESKQDESGMPNNRFLAERTGGTYSTLKVQPAELEDSGVYFCASSGLRGDYEQYFGPGTRLTVT.

For this clone: Additional DNA sequences in this sample encode the identical CDR3. The chain uses TRBV27 and TRBJ2-5; tentatively, D is TRBD1 (6 bases). Trimming pared 3 bases from V and 7 bases from J, leaving 15 bases between. The CDR3 loop spans 14 amino acids. The germline gives CDR1 MNHEY, CDR2 SMNVEV (reference sequence). CDR3 nucleotides: TGTGCCAGCAGTTTTACAGGGCTGGTCGCGACCCAGTACTTC. It codes for CASSFTGLVATQYF.

The gene calls are TRBV4-1 and TRBJ2-5; 7 nucleotides agree with TRBD2. The ends lost 3 bases at V and 2 bases at J; junction bases unmatched: 9. Germline CDR1 reads MGHRA; CDR2 reads YSYEKL. The CDR3 spans 16 residues. CDR3 DNA: TGCGCCAGCAGCCAGGACCTACTAGCGTTTCAAGAGACCCAGTACTTC. Its protein product is CASSQDLLAFQETQYF.

The chain carries TRBV9 and TRBJ2-3; TRBD2 agrees at 7 bases. The CDR3 runs to 15 residues. Trimming cost V 0 bases and J 0 bases; bases outside gene matches: 1. Germline V gives CDR1 SGDLS, CDR2 YYNGEE. The CDR3 nucleotides read TGTGCCAGCAGCGTAGGCGGGAGTAGCACAGATACGCAGTATTTT. This encodes CASSVGGSSTDTQYF.

The chain joins TRBV18 to TRBJ2-5; D is possibly TRBD1 (5 bases). This CDR3 has 14 residues. Germline V gene sequence: CDR1 KGHSH, CDR2 LQKENI. Between the trimmed V and J ends, which lost 0 bases and 4 bases, there was a span of 9 bases. The CDR3 DNA reads TGTGCCAGCTCACCACCCTCAGGGCGAGAGACCCAGTACTTC. Its protein product is CASSPPSGRETQYF. Full variable domain (rest looked up from reference TRBV18 and TRBJ2-5): NAGVMQNPRHLVRRRGQEARLRCSPMKGHSHVYWYRQLPEEGLKFMVYLQKENIIDESGMPKERFSAEFPKEGPSILRIQQVVRGDSAAYFCASSPPSGRETQYFGPGTRLLVL.

This chain links TRBV9 with TRBJ2-2; 8 nucleotides match TRBD2. The V and J ends lost 4 bases and 5 bases, in that order; junction bases with no gene match: 7. Germline assignment: CDR1 SGDLS and CDR2 YYNGEE. The CDR3 spans 15 residues. The CDR3 nucleotides read TGTGCCAGCAGCCTAAGGGCTAGCGGGACCGGGGAGCTGTTTTTT. It specifies CASSLRASGTGELFF.

With respect to this clone: Additional DNA sequences in this sample encode the identical CDR3. The V gene is TRBV6-5, the J gene TRBJ1-2, with D possibly being TRBD1 (6 bases). The CDR3 is 14 amino acids. V was shortened by 0 bases and J by 2 bases, with 7 bases between the two germline ends. CDR1 MNHEY and CDR2 SVGAGI come from the germline V gene. CDR3 protein: CASSYSGGNYGYTF. The DNA for the CDR3 is TGTGCCAGCAGTTACTCAGGGGGGAACTATGGCTACACCTTC.

The chain uses TRBV6-5 and TRBJ1-1; TRBD1 aligns across 7 bases. CDR1 MNHEY and CDR2 SVGAGI come from the germline V gene. The CDR3 spans 14 residues. The V segment lost 8 bases and the J segment 5 bases; nucleotides outside the gene matches: 11. CDR3 in amino acids: CASERRGQKTEAFF. In nucleotides, the CDR3 is TGTGCCAGCGAAAGGAGGGGGCAAAAAACTGAAGCTTTCTTT.

This clone occurred a few times. The rearrangement uses TRBV7-6 and TRBJ2-1, with D hard to call. The CDR3 spans 13 residues. Trimming took off 2 bases at V and 6 bases at J, with 8 bases between the two ends. Germline CDR1 reads SGHVS; CDR2 reads FNYEAQ. CDR3 DNA sequence: TGTGCCAGCAGCTTATTCCCCTTCAATGAGCAGTTCTTC. Amino acids: CASSLFPFNEQFF. Complete variable domain (other parts from reference TRBV7-6 and TRBJ2-1): GAGVSQSPRYKVTKRGQDVALRCDPISGHVSLYWYRQALGQGPEFLTYFNYEAQQDKSGLPNDRFSAERPEGSISTLTIQRTEQRDSAMYRCASSLFPFNEQFFGPGTRLTVL.

The V call is TRBV27, the J call TRBJ1-5, with D uncertain. CDR3 length: 13 residues. The germline V gene has CDR1 MNHEY and CDR2 SMNVEV (reference sequence). Deletions cut 0 bases from V and 7 bases from J, with 7 bases between. In DNA form, the CDR3 reads TGTGCCAGCAGTTTATCCGGATTCCAGCCCCAGCATTTT. Protein product: CASSLSGFQPQHF.

The chain has TRBV5-4 and TRBJ1-1; the D is unclear. V shed 6 bases and J shed 1 base, with 7 bases lying between them. CDR3 length: 12 amino acids. The V gene's germline CDR1 is SGHNT and CDR2 YYREEE (reference sequence). The CDR3 is CASIKGNTEAFF. Here the CDR3 DNA reads TGTGCCAGCATCAAGGGGAACACTGAAGCTTTCTTT.

The chain has TRBV7-9 and TRBJ1-5, with 7 bases that match TRBD1. The V gene end was trimmed by 7 bases and the J gene end by 3 bases; junction bases not matched to a gene: 21. The CDR3 is made up of 19 amino acids. CDR1 and CDR2 from the germline V gene are SEHNR and FQNEAQ (reference sequence). Here the CDR3 DNA reads TGTGCCAGCACCCCGTTTTACCCCGACAGGGATGTCCCCAATCAGCCCCAGCATTTT. This gives the protein CASTPFYPDRDVPNQPQHF.

The J gene is TRBJ1-4, the V gene TRBV12-5, with D uncertain. The CDR3 has 15 amino acids. Trimming removed 0 bases at V and 8 bases at J, with 13 bases between. CDR1 is LGHNT, CDR2 FRNRAP, per germline. CDR3 amino acids: CASGLVKRFEEKLFF. In DNA, the CDR3 is TGTGCTAGTGGTTTGGTAAAACGTTTTGAGGAAAAACTGTTTTTT.

V usage is TRBV18 and J usage is TRBJ2-7, with TRBD1 matching 10 bases. The CDR3 has 14 residues. The J segment lost 6 bases and the V segment lost 6 bases, leaving 8 bases of the junction unmatched. Germline V gives CDR1 KGHSH, CDR2 LQKENI. The CDR3 is CASSGQGGLSEQYF. CDR3 coding DNA: TGTGCCAGCTCCGGACAGGGGGGCCTCTCCGAGCAGTACTTC. The whole variable domain, filled in from reference TRBV18 and TRBJ2-7, reads NAGVMQNPRHLVRRRGQEARLRCSPMKGHSHVYWYRQLPEEGLKFMVYLQKENIIDESGMPKERFSAEFPKEGPSILRIQQVVRGDSAAYFCASSGQGGLSEQYFGPGTRLTVT.

This chain joins TRBV7-2 and TRBJ1-1; D is uncertain. The germline gives CDR1 SGHTA, CDR2 FQGNSA. Between the trimmed V and J ends, which lost 5 bases and 7 bases, there was a span of 14 bases. This CDR3 spans 13 amino acids. CDR3 protein: CASSRRDGIEAFF. In DNA form, the CDR3 reads TGTGCCAGCAGCCGAAGGGATGGGATTGAAGCTTTCTTT.

V usage is TRBV30 and J usage is TRBJ2-4; D possibly corresponds to TRBD2 (5 bases). The CDR3 spans 17 residues. Germline values: CDR1 GTSNPN, CDR2 SVGIG (reference sequence). With 1 base removed from V and 0 bases from J, the gap between germline ends came to 16 bases. The CDR3 DNA follows: TGTGCCTGGAGTGCCGGGGTGGGTGATCTAGCCAAAAACATTCAGTACTTC. Translation gives CAWSAGVGDLAKNIQYF.

V usage is TRBV7-8 and J usage is TRBJ1-1; no definite D call. Trimming removed 8 bases at V and 1 base at J, with 14 bases between. Germline values: CDR1 SGHVS, CDR2 FQNEAQ. There are 14 residues in the CDR3. CDR3 residues: CASAQVFPNTEAFF. The CDR3 DNA reads as TGTGCCAGCGCCCAGGTCTTCCCGAACACTGAAGCTTTCTTT.

The CDR3 DNA sequence: TGTGCCAGCAGTCCCTTAGCGGGAGGAGAGACCCAGTACTTC. Translated, it gives CASSPLAGGETQYF. The chain links TRBV27 to TRBJ2-5; 10 nucleotides align to TRBD2. CDR1 is MNHEY, CDR2 SMNVEV, per germline (reference sequence). The CDR3 consists of 14 residues. V shed 5 bases and J 4 bases; nucleotides not matched to a gene: 4.

This clone appeared once. This rearrangement joins TRBV6-1 to TRBJ2-1; D is perhaps TRBD1 (6 bases). CDR3 length: 15 amino acids. With 1 base removed from V and 7 bases from J, the gap between germline ends came to 14 bases. Per the germline V gene, CDR1 is MNHNS and CDR2 is SASEGT. This chain's CDR3 is CASSEEGGVWNEQFF. CDR3 sequence (DNA): TGTGCCAGCAGTGAAGAAGGGGGAGTGTGGAATGAGCAGTTCTTC.

The gene calls are TRBV11-2 and TRBJ2-7, with 7 bases fitting TRBD1. Trimming cost V 3 bases and J 3 bases; bases outside gene matches: 2. The CDR3 runs to 13 residues. The germline gives CDR1 SGHAT, CDR2 FQNNGV. The CDR3, as DNA: TGTGCCAGCAGCTTGGGACAGCTCTACGAGCAGTACTTC. Encoded protein: CASSLGQLYEQYF.

The chain carries TRBV7-9 and TRBJ1-3; the D is unclear. CDR3 size: 13 residues. Trimming removed 5 bases at V and 4 bases at J, with 9 bases between. Per germline, CDR1 SEHNR and CDR2 FQNEAQ (reference sequence). CDR3 DNA: TGTGCCAGCAGCCTCTTACAGGGAAACACCATATATTTT. Its protein is CASSLLQGNTIYF.